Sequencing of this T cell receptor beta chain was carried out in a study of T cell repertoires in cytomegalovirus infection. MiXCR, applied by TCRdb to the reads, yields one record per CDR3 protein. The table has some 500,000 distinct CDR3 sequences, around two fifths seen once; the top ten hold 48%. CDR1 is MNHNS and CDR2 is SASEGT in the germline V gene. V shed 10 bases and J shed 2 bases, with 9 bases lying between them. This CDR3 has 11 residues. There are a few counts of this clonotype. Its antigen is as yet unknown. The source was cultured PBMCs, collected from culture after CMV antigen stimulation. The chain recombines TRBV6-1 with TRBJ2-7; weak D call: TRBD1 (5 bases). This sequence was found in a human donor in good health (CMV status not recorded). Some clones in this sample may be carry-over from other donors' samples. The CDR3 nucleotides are TGTGCCACCGGACAAGCCTACGAGCAGTACTTC. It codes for CATGQAYEQYF.